This T cell receptor beta chain was captured in a study of graft-versus-host responses after intestinal transplantation (dated by TCRdb to about 2021). Study-wide context: Recipients received multivisceral, liver-intestinal, or isolated intestinal transplants. To identify alloreactive clones, pre-transplant mixed lymphocyte reaction products were sequenced and then compared with unstimulated pre-transplant donor and recipient T cells. A peak of at least 4% donor T cells among recipient peripheral blood mononuclear cells was the definition used for donor T cell macrochimerism. Of the roughly 24 intestinal transplant recipients enrolled in the cohort, one of whom was a retransplant, a few patients without pretransplant specimens were excluded. Every recipient was given anti-thymocyte globulin induction, then maintenance tacrolimus and steroids for approximately 3 years. After intestinal transplantation, graft-versus-host and host-versus-graft alloreactive T cell clones were followed in the graft, circulation and bone marrow using bulk TCR-beta CDR3 sequencing. Samples from three later patients were sequenced in-house on an Illumina MiSeq with MiXCR processing rather than by the commercial service. Broad study findings and their caveats: Conclusions were limited by the relatively low number and heterogeneity of intestinal transplant patients. GvH clones were found in recipient bone marrow, and some of the GvH clones appeared earlier in ileal mucosa or blood, which is consistent with an intestinal mucosal origin. In patients with donor T cell macrochimerism, the allografts had high GvH to HvG T cell clonal ratios. Early after transplant, peak levels of circulating GvH clones were associated with declines in HvG clones.

In the first month after transplant, blood samples were collected up to 4 times, and after that at least monthly when available. Library preparation was by the immunoSEQ multiplex PCR assay. Adaptive Biotechnologies carried out high-throughput TCR-beta CDR3 sequencing of genomic DNA for most patients. The paper's processing steps were these. TCR sequencing data for around 19 patients were retrieved from Adaptive's ImmunoSEQ software; a few other patients were processed with MiXCR and VDJtools. CDR3 nucleotide sequences shared by donor and recipient were removed because the origin of these sequences could not be assigned. To count as alloreactive, a clone needed at least 2-fold expansion over unstimulated cells and a minimum CFSE-low frequency of 0.002% (template counts) or 0.001% (read counts). Clones detected in sequenced pre-transplant spleen, lymph node, or MLR CFSE-low populations of the donor or recipient were defined as mappable. The cumulative frequency of alloreactive clones was calculated as a percentage of all sequences, weighted by copy number. The table comes from immuneACCESS by way of TCRdb, which keeps in-frame sequences with V and J called. Part of the clones is missing from these tables; in studies checked, under half for an unresolved V gene and the rest for unknown reasons. Clone size and V and J calls were adopted from that table, with D and trimming inferred from the DNA. The sample includes about 57,000 clones, with roughly 90% observed a single time. The ten largest clones capture 1.5% to 2% of the sample.

The germline V gene (reference sequence) provides CDR1 LNHDA and CDR2 SQIVND. Here V drops 3 bases and J drops 3 bases, and the junction holds 10 bases not matched to any gene. The CDR3 numbers 17 residues from cysteine through phenylalanine. Solely the CDR3 DNA is kept, with 51 bases framed from the first base. Details on this clone: Which antigen it targets is not known. Base qualities are not at hand, and no much larger clone is one base apart.

The rearrangement joined TRBV19 to TRBJ1-5; the junction holds 8 bases that match TRBD1. This sample comprised PBMCs, obtained 26 days after transplant. The TCR was taken from a human patient who received an intestinal transplant, so some T cells may come from the graft donor. In nucleotide form, the sequence is TGTGCCAGTAGTATTTTGGGCCCGACAGGGGACAATCAGCCCCAGCATTTT. The resulting protein is CASSILGPTGDNQPQHF.